The 30 T cell receptor beta chains in this list originate from one sample, sequenced in a study of T cell clonality in common variable immunodeficiency. Notes on the study in general: Reportedly, TCR beta sequences from common variable immunodeficiency showed fewer deletions and N-nucleotide insertions.

The assay was immunoSEQ multiplex PCR, and TCRdb's table has in-frame clones only and misses some. The data show 20,000 to 30,000 clones, with none appearing a single time. Their recognized antigens are unknown. What was sequenced was peripheral blood mononuclear cells. Receptor source: a human donor with common variable immunodeficiency.

This clone appeared a few times. CDR3 loop: CASSSWTSKVLYEQYF. Incomplete CDR3 DNA: TGTGCCAGTAGTTCCTGGACTAGCAAAGTCCTCTACGAG. This chain connects TRBV19 to TRBJ2-7; 8 nucleotides align to TRBD2. The sequenced fragment ends 3 residues before the CDR3 boundary, so the rest is inferred from the germline J gene. The ends lost 5 bases at V and 3 bases at J; junction bases unmatched: 12. Germline V gives CDR1 LNHDA, CDR2 SQIVND (reference sequence). The CDR3 runs to 16 residues.

This clone occurred many times. The read ends 3 residues early relative to the CDR3; the germline J gene fills the gap. The V and J genes are TRBV10-3 and TRBJ1-1, with 8 bases fitting TRBD1. This CDR3 is 12 amino acids long. V lost 10 bases and J lost 0; bases outside the gene matches: 1. From germline, CDR1 is ENHRY and CDR2 SYGVKD. The CDR3 is CATQGVNTEAFF. The covered CDR3 bases are TGTGCCACACAGGGGGTGAACACTGAA.

The CDR3 sequence is CASSYQGRTEAFF. CDR3 DNA (partial): TGTGCCAGCAGCTACCAGGGGAGGACTGAA. The chain recombines TRBV5-6 with TRBJ1-1; possibly TRBD1 for D (6 bases). The read finishes 3 residues shy of the CDR3 end, and the germline J gene is used to complete it. The ends were cut back, 3 bases at V and 5 bases at J, with 11 bases in the middle. Per the germline V gene, CDR1 is SGHDT and CDR2 is YYEEEE. The CDR3 is 13 residues long. Variable domain in full (rest from reference TRBV5-6 and TRBJ1-1): DAGVTQSPTHLIKTRGQQVTLRCSPKSGHDTVSWYQQALGQGPQFIFQYYEEEERQRGNFPDRFSGHQFPNYSSELNVNALLLGDSALYLCASSYQGRTEAFFGQGTRLTVV.

This clone came up many times. The CDR3 end is not reached by the read, which stops 3 residues before it; the germline J gene fills it in. The chain couples TRBV11-2 to TRBJ2-6; D may correspond to TRBD1 or TRBD2 (5 bases each). This CDR3 spans 15 amino acids. Trimming pared 5 bases from V and 4 bases from J, leaving 12 bases between. CDR1 is SGHAT, CDR2 FQNNGV, per germline. CDR3 DNA, as far as it was read: TGTGCCAGCAGCGAGGGGTTTTCCGGGGCCAACGTC. Amino acid sequence: CASSEGFSGANV. The full-length CDR3 reads as CASSEGFSGANVLTF.

This clone showed up just a few times. The CDR3 sequence: CAWSVGYRAQPQHF. The sequenced CDR3 bases are TGTGCCTGGAGTGTTGGGTACAGGGCCCAGCCC. The chain links TRBV30 to TRBJ1-5; weak D call: TRBD1 (6 bases). The read stops 3 residues short of the end of the CDR3; the missing end is completed from the germline J gene. Germline V lookup: CDR1 GTSNPN, CDR2 SVGIG (reference sequence). Trimming shortened V by 0 bases and J by 7 bases, and 13 bases separated the two germline ends. There are 14 residues in the CDR3.

This clone has a count of ten or more. The CDR3 goes on 3 residues after the read ends, and that part is filled in from the germline J gene. The rearrangement uses TRBV20-1 and TRBJ2-5, with 11 bases lining up with TRBD2. The ends lost 4 bases at V and 1 base at J; junction bases unmatched: 5. Looked up from germline, CDR1 is DFQATT and CDR2 is SNEGSKA (reference sequence). The CDR3 loop spans 15 amino acids. The sequenced part of the CDR3 DNA is TGCAGTGCTACCCGACTAGCGGGGACCCAAGAGACC. This codes for CSATRLAGTQET. The CDR3 in full is CSATRLAGTQETQYF.

This clone was counted a few times. The read terminates 3 residues before the CDR3 end, so the remaining end is supplied by the germline J gene. The V call is TRBV30, the J call TRBJ2-5, with 8 bases matching TRBD2. The CDR3 extends over 13 amino acids. After removal of 5 bases from V and 1 base from J, the junction contained 3 bases not matched to a gene. CDR1 and CDR2 from the germline V gene are GTSNPN and SVGIG (reference sequence). CDR3 DNA (partial): TGTGCCTGGTCCGGGGGGGTCCAAGAGACC. Protein product: CAWSGGVQET. Given in full, the CDR3 is CAWSGGVQETQYF.

This clone was picked up many times. The read terminates 3 residues ahead of where the CDR3 ends, so the germline J gene completes it. Different DNA sequences within this sample yield the same CDR3. V and J are TRBV5-1 and TRBJ2-5; possibly TRBD1 for D (6 bases). Germline V gene lookup returns CDR1 SGHRS and CDR2 YFSETQ. V was cut by 6 bases and J by 4 bases, with 19 bases left in between. The CDR3 has 15 residues. The CDR3 here is CASTSTGGFGETQYF. The sequenced CDR3 bases are TGCGCCAGCACGTCGACAGGTGGTTTTGGAGAGACC. Filled out from reference TRBV5-1 and TRBJ2-5, the complete variable domain reads KAGVTQTPRYLIKTRGQQVTLSCSPISGHRSVSWYQQTPGQGLQFLFEYFSETQRNKGNFPGRFSGRQFSNSRSEMNVSTLELGDSALYLCASTSTGGFGETQYFGPGTRLLVL.

This clone was seen a handful of times. Read sequence stops 3 residues before the CDR3 end, and the germline J gene provides the missing end. J is TRBJ2-7 and V is TRBV13; D is tentatively TRBD1 or TRBD2 (6 bases each). CDR3 size: 15 residues. Deletions cut 4 bases from V and 2 bases from J, with 15 bases between. Germline assignment: CDR1 PRHDT and CDR2 FYEKMQ (reference sequence). CDR3 sequence: CASSSRAGQPYEQYF. The CDR3 bases that were read are TGTGCCAGCAGCTCCAGGGCGGGACAACCCTACGAG.

On this clone: The CDR3 goes on 3 residues after the read ends, and that part is filled in from the germline J gene. At the DNA level, this CDR3 is encoded by other sequences in the same sample as well. The chain combines TRBV18 with TRBJ1-1, with D possibly TRBD1 on 5 matching bases. The V gene lost 6 bases and the J gene lost 1 base, with 9 bases spanning the gap. Germline V CDR1 and CDR2: KGHSH, LQKENI. The CDR3 is made up of 13 amino acids. Incomplete CDR3 DNA: TGTGCCAGCTCTTCCACAGGGAACACTGAA. Its translation: CASSSTGNTE. The whole CDR3 sequence is CASSSTGNTEAFF.

This clone was recorded at least ten times. The read ends 3 residues before the CDR3 terminus; that terminus is restored from the germline J gene. The genes are TRBV5-6 and TRBJ2-6; D is ambiguous. CDR1 is SGHDT and CDR2 is YYEEEE in the germline V gene. V lost 1 base and J 0 bases, leaving 5 bases between the germline ends. CDR3 length: 15 amino acids. The covered CDR3 bases are TGTGCCAGCAGCTTGTTTCACTCTGGGGCCAACGTC. Translated, it gives CASSLFHSGANV. The CDR3 as a whole reads CASSLFHSGANVLTF.

Concerning this clone itself: Read data end 3 residues before the CDR3 end; the end is taken from the germline J gene. This chain joins TRBV2 and TRBJ1-2; tentative D call: TRBD1 (6 bases). This CDR3 comprises 16 residues. The germline gives CDR1 SNHLY, CDR2 FYNNEI. V lost 6 bases and J lost 4, with 21 bases in between. CDR3 DNA (partial): TGTGCCAGCAGCCCATCCGGGGGGGCGAGTTTCTATGGC. Residues: CASSPSGGASFYG. The CDR3 in its entirety is CASSPSGGASFYGYTF. Combining the CDR3 with reference TRBV2 and TRBJ1-2 gives the whole variable domain EPEVTQTPSHQVTQMGQEVILRCVPISNHLYFYWYRQILGQKVEFLVSFYNNEISEKSEIFDDQFSVERPDGSNFTLKIRSTKLEDSAMYFCASSPSGGASFYGYTFGSGTRLTVV.

This clone has just a few counts. The read comes to an end 3 residues before the CDR3 does, leaving the germline J gene to fill in the end. V is TRBV19 and J is TRBJ1-5; TRBD1 is a possible D gene (5 bases). This CDR3 is 14 amino acids long. V lost 7 bases, J lost 7 bases, and 17 bases lay in between. Per germline, CDR1 LNHDA and CDR2 SQIVND (reference sequence). The CDR3: CASMVVEGYQPQHF. The covered CDR3 bases are TGTGCCAGTATGGTGGTGGAGGGGTACCAGCCC.

This clone has only a few counts. Read sequence stops 3 residues before the CDR3 end, and the germline J gene provides the missing end. The rearrangement links TRBV19 to TRBJ1-5, with TRBD1 as a possible D gene (6 bases). This CDR3 has 17 residues. The V end was cut by 3 bases, the J end by 1 base, with 16 bases between. Germline CDR1 and CDR2: LNHDA and SQIVND (reference sequence). The DNA read from the CDR3 is TGTGCCAGTAGTATTAGGGGAGGGGGAGACAGCAATCAGCCC. This codes for CASSIRGGGDSNQP. The entire CDR3 protein is CASSIRGGGDSNQPQHF.

This clone occurred a few times. The missing CDR3 end, 3 residues past where the read stops, is filled in from the germline J gene. This sequence joins TRBV14 and TRBJ2-5; TRBD2 is a possible D gene (6 bases). Trimming pared 1 base from V and 4 bases from J, leaving 16 bases between. Germline V CDR1 and CDR2: SGHDN, FVKESK. The CDR3 consists of 16 residues. The sequenced part of the CDR3 DNA is TGTGCCAGCAGCCAAGGCCGGGGGACTCTGGGAGAGACC. Encoded protein: CASSQGRGTLGET. The full CDR3 protein is CASSQGRGTLGETQYF.

This clone has a count of ten or more. Coverage ceases 3 residues before the CDR3 finishes, and the germline J gene fills in the end. The chain employs TRBV7-2 and TRBJ1-2; possibly TRBD1 for D (6 bases). Germline V lookup: CDR1 SGHTA, CDR2 FQGNSA. CDR3 size: 14 residues. With 8 bases removed from V and 4 bases from J, the gap between germline ends came to 17 bases. CDR3 residues: CASFLVGGGYGYTF. Partial CDR3 DNA: TGTGCCAGCTTCCTCGTAGGGGGGGGCTATGGC. Combining the CDR3 with reference TRBV7-2 and TRBJ1-2 gives the whole variable domain GAGVSQSPSNKVTEKGKDVELRCDPISGHTALYWYRQSLGQGLEFLIYFQGNSAPDKSGLPSDRFSAERTGGSVSTLTIQRTQQEDSAVYLCASFLVGGGYGYTFGSGTRLTVV.

Regarding this clone: The read comes to an end 3 residues before the CDR3 does, leaving the germline J gene to fill in the end. The rearrangement uses TRBV19 and TRBJ2-7; D may be TRBD2 (6 bases). This CDR3 contains 15 residues. Germline V gene data show CDR1 as LNHDA and CDR2 as SQIVND (reference sequence). The V gene lost 3 bases and the J gene lost 2 bases, with 14 bases spanning the gap. The CDR3 reads CASSISLARTYEQYF. The DNA read from the CDR3 is TGTGCCAGTAGTATTAGCCTAGCGAGAACCTACGAG.

This clone was found a few times. The CDR3 end is not reached by the read, which stops 3 residues before it; the germline J gene fills it in. The J gene is TRBJ2-3, the V gene TRBV11-2; 9 bases are a match to TRBD1. The CDR3 contains 15 residues. Per the germline V gene, CDR1 is SGHAT and CDR2 is FQNNGV. V was pared by 5 bases and J by 1 base, with 4 bases of the junction left unmatched. The CDR3 DNA, read in part, is TGTGCCAGCAGCCGGACAGGGGCCCGCACAGATACG. Its protein is CASSRTGARTDT. From start to end, the CDR3 is CASSRTGARTDTQYF.

This clone occurred a few times. The CDR3 is cut off 3 residues early in the read; its end comes from the germline J gene. The rearrangement joins TRBV5-1 to TRBJ1-2; D possibly corresponds to TRBD1 (5 bases). This CDR3 contains 14 residues. Germline loops: CDR1 SGHRS, CDR2 YFSETQ. Trimming cost V 0 bases and J 6 bases, with 12 bases left between them. The CDR3 bases that were read are TGCGCCAGCAGCTTGGGGGGCCCAGGGAATGGC. Its translation: CASSLGGPGNG. The entire CDR3 sequence reads CASSLGGPGNGYTF.

This clone was seen at least ten times. The read is 3 residues too short to cover the CDR3 end, so that end is filled in from the germline J gene. This chain connects TRBV5-6 to TRBJ2-1; D may be TRBD1 (6 bases). This CDR3 is built from 13 residues. From germline, CDR1 is SGHDT and CDR2 YYEEEE. The CDR3 is CTSTLRGYNEQFF. The sequenced part of the CDR3 DNA is TGTACAAGCACCCTAAGGGGGTACAATGAG.

Comment on this clone: From the germline J gene comes the end of the CDR3, since the read stops 3 residues before it. The V call is TRBV6-1, the J call TRBJ1-2; no clear D. The CDR3 covers 15 residues. From germline, CDR1 is MNHNS and CDR2 SASEGT. The germline V and J ends were trimmed by 4 bases and 1 base, with 13 bases remaining between them. The CDR3 sequence is CASSALTELNYGYTF. The CDR3 DNA, read in part, is TGTGCCAGCAGTGCCCTTACTGAACTTAACTATGGC.

This clone was observed at least ten times. The sequenced fragment ends 3 residues before the CDR3 boundary, so the rest is inferred from the germline J gene. The chain combines TRBV7-6 with TRBJ2-5; 8 bases match TRBD2. The V segment lost 0 bases and the J segment 0 bases; nucleotides outside the gene matches: 6. The CDR3 runs 17 residues. Germline V gene sequence: CDR1 SGHVS, CDR2 FNYEAQ. The sequenced part of the CDR3 DNA is TGTGCCAGCAGCTTAGCGGTCGGCGGGGGGCACCAAGAGACC. Its protein is CASSLAVGGGHQET. The complete CDR3 reads CASSLAVGGGHQETQYF.

Comments on this clone: The sequence runs out 3 residues before the end of the CDR3; the remainder is reconstructed from the germline J gene. This chain links TRBV19 with TRBJ2-2, with 15 bases fitting TRBD2. Looked up from germline, CDR1 is LNHDA and CDR2 is SQIVND (reference sequence). The V gene end was trimmed by 4 bases and the J gene end by 9 bases; junction bases not matched to a gene: 9. The CDR3 runs 17 residues. CDR3 DNA, as far as it was read: TGTGCCAGTAGTAGGGTCCGGACTAGCGGGAGGGCCAGGGAG. It is translated as CASSRVRTSGRARE. The CDR3 reads in full as CASSRVRTSGRARELFF.

This clone was observed a handful of times. The CDR3 goes on 3 residues after the read ends, and that part is filled in from the germline J gene. The chain has TRBV2 and TRBJ2-1; TRBD2 agrees at 8 bases. V was pared by 8 bases and J by 8 bases, with 17 bases of the junction left unmatched. This CDR3 spans 16 amino acids. The germline CDR1 and CDR2 sequences are SNHLY and FYNNEI. The sequenced CDR3 bases are TGTGCCAGCCGCAAGACGGGACTAGGAGTCGGCGATGAG. Translating gives CASRKTGLGVGDE. The CDR3 reads in full as CASRKTGLGVGDEQFF.

At least ten counts were recorded for this clone. The read halts 3 residues ahead of the CDR3 end, with the missing end drawn from the germline J gene. This rearrangement joins TRBV2 to TRBJ2-1, with 10 bases lining up with TRBD1. The CDR3 has 14 residues. Looked up from germline, CDR1 is SNHLY and CDR2 is FYNNEI. V was clipped by 7 bases and J by 9 bases; unmatched bases: 9. Incomplete CDR3 DNA: TGTGCCAGCAAAAGACAGGGGGCAAAGGGTGAG. Translating gives CASKRQGAKGE. In full, the CDR3 reads CASKRQGAKGEQFF.

This clone has more than one count but fewer than ten. The read is 3 residues too short to cover the CDR3 end, so that end is filled in from the germline J gene. The chain employs TRBV7-2 and TRBJ2-4; tentatively, D is TRBD2 (6 bases). The germline gives CDR1 SGHTA, CDR2 FQGNSA. V was clipped by 7 bases and J by 4 bases, with 14 bases between them. There are 14 residues in the CDR3. CDR3 DNA (partial): TGTGCCAGCACCCCGCGGGACTTTAAAAACATT. Protein sequence: CASTPRDFKNI. The CDR3, in full, reads CASTPRDFKNIQYF. Complete variable domain (other parts from reference TRBV7-2 and TRBJ2-4): GAGVSQSPSNKVTEKGKDVELRCDPISGHTALYWYRQSLGQGLEFLIYFQGNSAPDKSGLPSDRFSAERTGGSVSTLTIQRTQQEDSAVYLCASTPRDFKNIQYFGAGTRLSVL.

This clone was counted between two and nine times. The sequenced fragment ends 3 residues before the CDR3 boundary, so the rest is inferred from the germline J gene. This chain connects TRBV7-2 to TRBJ2-3; unclear D gene. The CDR3 is made up of 15 amino acids. Germline V gene lookup returns CDR1 SGHTA and CDR2 FQGNSA. The V end lost 2 bases, the J end lost 6 bases, and 15 bases lay between the germline ends. The CDR3 loop reads CASSLIETLADTQYF. The CDR3 DNA, read in part, is TGTGCCAGCAGCTTAATCGAAACCTTAGCCGATACG.

This clone turned up a few times. The CDR3 end falls 3 residues outside the read, so it is completed with the germline J gene. The rearrangement links TRBV29-1 to TRBJ2-5; TRBD1 agrees at 9 bases. CDR3 length: 15 residues. Germline assignment: CDR1 SQVTM and CDR2 ANQGSEA. The junction had 10 bases not matched to a gene; V was cut back by 3 bases and J by 5 bases. The CDR3 sequence: CSVDTGTGYWETQYF. The DNA read from the CDR3 is TGCAGCGTTGATACCGGGACAGGGTATTGGGAGACC.

The sample holds many counts of this clone. The DNA ends 3 residues before the CDR3 does, and the rest of the CDR3 is filled in from the germline J gene. The chain combines TRBV7-8 with TRBJ2-1; 8 nucleotides match TRBD1. The CDR3 length is 15 residues. CDR1 and CDR2 (germline): SGHVS, FQNEAQ. With 5 bases clipped from V and 3 bases from J, the junction kept 6 bases outside the gene matches. CDR3 bases read: TGTGCCAGCAGCCGAACAGGGGGAAACTACAATGAG. This codes for CASSRTGGNYNE. The entire CDR3 sequence reads CASSRTGGNYNEQFF.

This clone has a count of ten or more. The CDR3 end falls 3 residues outside the read, so it is completed with the germline J gene. The V and J genes are TRBV18 and TRBJ1-5; D possibly corresponds to TRBD1 (6 bases). This CDR3 is built from 13 residues. Trimming stripped 3 bases from V and 4 bases from J, with 7 bases between. Germline-derived CDR1 and CDR2 are KGHSH and LQKENI. This chain's CDR3 is CASSPDRNQPQHF. The DNA read from the CDR3 is TGTGCCAGCTCACCTGACAGGAATCAGCCC.